A single sample gave rise to the 10 T cell receptor beta chains below, sequenced in a study of post-analysis software for immune sequencing data. Unique molecular identifiers were present in the TCR beta cDNA libraries. TCRdb analysed the PCR reads with MiXCR anew, one entry per CDR3 protein. The table records roughly 410,000 distinct CDR3 sequences, 30% to 45% of them present only once. These TCRs' antigens remain unknown. General study findings and limits: Among 5 or 6 TRBV segments more frequent in patients than controls were TRBV5-6, TRBV5-1 and TRBV20-1.

Sequencing input: blood. These receptor sequences come from a girl aged 5-17 years with multiple sclerosis.

The rearrangement uses TRBV7-2 and TRBJ1-2; D gene uncertain. This CDR3 contains 15 residues. The germline V and J ends were trimmed by 0 bases and 7 bases, with 15 bases remaining between them. Germline V lookup: CDR1 SGHTA, CDR2 FQGNSA. CDR3 in DNA: TGTGCCAGCAGCTTAGCCCTTCTGGGTCGCACTGGCTACACCTTC. Its protein is CASSLALLGRTGYTF.

As regards this clonotype: Germline and junction disagree at one end, which may indicate a read error. The genes are TRBV4-3 and TRBJ2-1; 8 bases are a match to TRBD2. The CDR3 length is 18 residues. Germline V CDR1 and CDR2: LGHNA, YSLEER. CDR3 sequence reads: CASSQEGAGDPSYNKQFF. For the CDR3, the DNA is TGCGCCAGCAGCCAAGAGGGAGCGGGGGACCCCTCCTACAATAAGCAGTTCTTC.

The chain joins TRBV6-5 to TRBJ2-5; tentative D call: TRBD2 (5 bases). Germline V lookup: CDR1 MNHEY, CDR2 SVGAGI. Deletions cut 0 bases from V and 5 bases from J, with 10 bases between. This CDR3 comprises 14 residues. CDR3 protein: CASSYSPTGETQYF. DNA of the CDR3: TGTGCCAGCAGTTACTCTCCCACGGGGGAGACCCAGTACTTC.

The DNA of the CDR3 is TGTGCCAGCAGTTACTCGGAGCGGGGGTCCTACGAGCAGTACTTC. It specifies CASSYSERGSYEQYF. J is TRBJ2-7 and V is TRBV6-5; 8 bases match TRBD2. Per germline, CDR1 MNHEY and CDR2 SVGAGI. Germline trimming cut 0 bases from V and 1 base from J; bases unmatched to any gene: 2. This CDR3 contains 15 residues.

This clonotype was seen ten or more times. The chain links TRBV5-6 to TRBJ2-5; D is uncertain. Trimming left V 0 bases short and J 6 bases short, with 9 bases between. The CDR3 totals 13 residues. Germline CDR1 SGHDT, CDR2 YYEEEE. CDR3 bases: TGTGCCAGCAGCTTGGTTATCTTAAAGACCCAGTACTTC. Residues: CASSLVILKTQYF.

In its sample, this clonotype was seen a few times. This chain joins TRBV16 and TRBJ1-2, with D maybe TRBD1 (5 bases). Looked up from germline, CDR1 is KGHSY and CDR2 is FQNENV. Trimming removed 3 bases at V and 4 bases at J, with 9 bases between. This CDR3 spans 13 amino acids. CDR3 loop: CASSQGPSYGYTF. CDR3 coding DNA: TGTGCCAGCAGCCAGGGACCGTCCTATGGCTACACCTTC.

This clonotype was seen a few times. The chain couples TRBV11-2 to TRBJ1-2, with unresolved D. The V gene's germline CDR1 is SGHAT and CDR2 FQNNGV. V lost 0 bases and J 3 bases, leaving 5 bases between the germline ends. The CDR3 spans 13 residues. CDR3 DNA: TGTGCCAGCAGCTTAGAAGGGTACTATGGCTACACCTTC. Its translation is CASSLEGYYGYTF.

The V gene is TRBV4-1, the J gene TRBJ2-7, with 9 nucleotides matching TRBD1. The CDR3 sequence is 16 residues long. Losses at the gene ends were 3 bases for V and 2 bases for J; bases not matched to a gene: 8. Per the germline V gene, CDR1 is MGHRA and CDR2 is YSYEKL. CDR3 loop: CASSHLLDRGAYEQYF. CDR3 in DNA: TGCGCCAGCAGCCACCTCCTGGACAGGGGAGCCTACGAGCAGTACTTC.

The genes are TRBV7-2 and TRBJ2-1, with TRBD2 as a possible D gene (7 bases). Germline loops: CDR1 SGHTA, CDR2 FQGNSA. V was trimmed by 6 bases and J by 12 bases, leaving 12 bases between them. The CDR3 spans 11 residues. The CDR3 nucleotides read TGTGCCAGCAGTTCCGGGGGGCCGCAGTTCTTC. Protein: CASSSGGPQFF.

The chain is built from TRBV7-9 and TRBJ2-5, with no clear D. This CDR3 spans 11 amino acids. V dropped 4 bases and J dropped 3 bases, with 3 bases sitting between them. The V gene's germline CDR1 is SEHNR and CDR2 FQNEAQ (reference sequence). CDR3 nucleotide sequence: TGTGCCAGCAGCTACAAAGAGACCCAGTACTTC. This translates into CASSYKETQYF.